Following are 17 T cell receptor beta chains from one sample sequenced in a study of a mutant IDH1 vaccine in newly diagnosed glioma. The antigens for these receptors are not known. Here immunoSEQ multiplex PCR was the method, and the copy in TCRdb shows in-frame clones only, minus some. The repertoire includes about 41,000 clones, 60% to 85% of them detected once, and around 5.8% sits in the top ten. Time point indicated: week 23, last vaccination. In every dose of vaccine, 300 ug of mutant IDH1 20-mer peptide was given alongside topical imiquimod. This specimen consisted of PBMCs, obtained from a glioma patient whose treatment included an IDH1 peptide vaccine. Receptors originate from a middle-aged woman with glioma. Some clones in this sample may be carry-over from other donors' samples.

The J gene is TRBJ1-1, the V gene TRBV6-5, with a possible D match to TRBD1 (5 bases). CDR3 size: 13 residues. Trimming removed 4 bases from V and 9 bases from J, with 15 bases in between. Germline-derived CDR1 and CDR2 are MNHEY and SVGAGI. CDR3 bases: TGTGCCAGCAGTTCTGGGGCAGGGCTTAAAGCTTTCTTT. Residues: CASSSGAGLKAFF.

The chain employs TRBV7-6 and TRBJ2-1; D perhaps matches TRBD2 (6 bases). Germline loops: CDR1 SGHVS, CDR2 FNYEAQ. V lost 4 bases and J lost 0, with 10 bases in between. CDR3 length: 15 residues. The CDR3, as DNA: TGTGCCAGCAGCTCCTACGGGGGCTCCTACAATGAGCAGTTCTTC. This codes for CASSSYGGSYNEQFF.

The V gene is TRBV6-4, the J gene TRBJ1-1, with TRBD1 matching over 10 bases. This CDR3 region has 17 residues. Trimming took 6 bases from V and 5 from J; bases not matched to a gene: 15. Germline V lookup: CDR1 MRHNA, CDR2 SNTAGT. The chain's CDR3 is CASRNVPGQGRRTEAFF. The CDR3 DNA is TGTGCCAGCAGGAATGTCCCGGGACAGGGGAGAAGGACTGAAGCTTTCTTT.

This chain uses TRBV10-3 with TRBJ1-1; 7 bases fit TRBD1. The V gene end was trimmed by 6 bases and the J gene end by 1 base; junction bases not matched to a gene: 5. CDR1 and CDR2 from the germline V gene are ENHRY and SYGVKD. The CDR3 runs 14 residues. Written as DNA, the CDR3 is TGTGCCATCAGCCCACAGGGGACGAACACTGAAGCTTTCTTT. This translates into CAISPQGTNTEAFF.

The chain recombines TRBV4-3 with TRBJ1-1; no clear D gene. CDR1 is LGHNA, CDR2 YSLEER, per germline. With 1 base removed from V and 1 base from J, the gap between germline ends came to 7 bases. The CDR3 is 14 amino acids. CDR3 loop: CASSQVVRNTEAFF. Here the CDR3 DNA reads TGCGCCAGCAGCCAAGTAGTAAGGAACACTGAAGCTTTCTTT.

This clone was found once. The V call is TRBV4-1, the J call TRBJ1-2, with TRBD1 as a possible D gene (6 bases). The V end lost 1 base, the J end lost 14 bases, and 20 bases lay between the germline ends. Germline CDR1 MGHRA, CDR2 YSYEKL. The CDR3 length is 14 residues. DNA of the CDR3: TGCGCCAGCAGCCAAGTTGGGGGCCCTTCCCCCTTAACCTTC. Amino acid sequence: CASSQVGGPSPLTF.

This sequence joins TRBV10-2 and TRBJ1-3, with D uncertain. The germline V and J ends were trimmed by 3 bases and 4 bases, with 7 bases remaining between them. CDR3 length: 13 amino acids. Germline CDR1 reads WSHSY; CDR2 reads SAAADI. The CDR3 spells CASSDPAGNTIYF. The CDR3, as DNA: TGCGCCAGCAGTGACCCCGCAGGAAACACCATATATTTT.

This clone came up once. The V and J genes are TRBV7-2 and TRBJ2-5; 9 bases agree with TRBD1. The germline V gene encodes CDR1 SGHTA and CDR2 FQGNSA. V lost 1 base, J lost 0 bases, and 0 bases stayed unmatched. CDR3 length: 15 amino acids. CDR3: CASSLGDRDQETQYF. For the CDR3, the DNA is TGTGCCAGCAGCTTAGGGGACAGGGACCAAGAGACCCAGTACTTC.

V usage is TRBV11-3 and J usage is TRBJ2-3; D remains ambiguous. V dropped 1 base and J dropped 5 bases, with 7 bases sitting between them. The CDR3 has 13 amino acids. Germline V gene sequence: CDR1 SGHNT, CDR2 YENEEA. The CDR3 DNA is TGTGCCAGCAGCTTAGGACCAGAAGATACGCAGTATTTT. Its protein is CASSLGPEDTQYF. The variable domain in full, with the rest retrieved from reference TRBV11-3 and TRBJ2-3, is EAGVVQSPRYKIIEKKQPVAFWCNPISGHNTLYWYLQNLGQGPELLIRYENEEAVDDSQLPKDRFSAERLKGVDSTLKIQPAELGDSAVYLCASSLGPEDTQYFGPGTRLTVL.

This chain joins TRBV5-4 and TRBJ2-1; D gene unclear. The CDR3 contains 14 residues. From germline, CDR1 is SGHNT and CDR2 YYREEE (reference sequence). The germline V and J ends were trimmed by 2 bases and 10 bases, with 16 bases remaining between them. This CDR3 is CASSLMFDMREQFF. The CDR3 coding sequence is TGTGCCAGCAGCTTAATGTTTGATATGAGAGAGCAGTTCTTC.

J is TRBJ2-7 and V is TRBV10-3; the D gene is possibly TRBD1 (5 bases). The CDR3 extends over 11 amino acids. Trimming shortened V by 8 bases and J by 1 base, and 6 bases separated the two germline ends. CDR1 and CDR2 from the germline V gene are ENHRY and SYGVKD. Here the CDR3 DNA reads TGTGCCATCCAGGGTTCCTACGAGCAGTACTTC. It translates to CAIQGSYEQYF.

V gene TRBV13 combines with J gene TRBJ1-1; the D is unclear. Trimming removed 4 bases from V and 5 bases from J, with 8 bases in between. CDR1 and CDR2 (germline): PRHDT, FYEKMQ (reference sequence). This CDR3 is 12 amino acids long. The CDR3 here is CASSSPRTEAFF. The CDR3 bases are TGTGCCAGCAGCTCGCCGAGAACTGAAGCTTTCTTT.

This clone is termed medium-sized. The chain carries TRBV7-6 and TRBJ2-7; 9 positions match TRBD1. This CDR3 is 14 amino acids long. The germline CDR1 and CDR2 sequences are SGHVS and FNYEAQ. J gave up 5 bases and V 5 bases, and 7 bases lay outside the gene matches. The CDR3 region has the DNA TGTGCCAGCAGCCAGGGACAGGGCGGCAACGAGCAGTACTTC. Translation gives CASSQGQGGNEQYF.

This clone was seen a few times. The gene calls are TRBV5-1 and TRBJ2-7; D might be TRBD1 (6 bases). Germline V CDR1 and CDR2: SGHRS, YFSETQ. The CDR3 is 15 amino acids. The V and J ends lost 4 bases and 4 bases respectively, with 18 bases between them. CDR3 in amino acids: CASSPRGSEWYEQYF. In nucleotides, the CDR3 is TGCGCCAGCAGCCCGAGGGGGAGCGAGTGGTACGAGCAGTACTTC.

The CDR3: CASSLAGQGAMETQYF. The CDR3 DNA sequence: TGCGCCAGCAGCTTGGCCGGGCAGGGGGCGATGGAGACCCAGTACTTC. The chain has TRBV5-1 and TRBJ2-5, with 8 positions matching TRBD1. The V segment lost 0 bases and the J segment 5 bases; nucleotides outside the gene matches: 9. Germline assignment: CDR1 SGHRS and CDR2 YFSETQ. CDR3 length equals 16 residues.

The CDR3 sequence is CASSSGRDSRVLISYEQYF. The CDR3 DNA is TGTGCCAGCAGTTCAGGGCGGGACTCCAGGGTATTGATATCCTACGAGCAGTACTTC. This chain uses TRBV28 with TRBJ2-7; D perhaps matches TRBD2 (6 bases). The V gene's germline CDR1 is MDHEN and CDR2 SYDVKM. Trimming removed 4 bases at V and 1 base at J, with 26 bases between. This CDR3 contains 19 residues.

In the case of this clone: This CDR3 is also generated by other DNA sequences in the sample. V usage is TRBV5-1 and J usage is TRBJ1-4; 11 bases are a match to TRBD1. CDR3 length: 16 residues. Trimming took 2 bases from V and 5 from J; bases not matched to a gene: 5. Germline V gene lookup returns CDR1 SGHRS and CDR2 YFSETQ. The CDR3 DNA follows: TGCGCCAGCAGCTTATATGGGACAGGGGGAAATGAAAAACTGTTTTTT. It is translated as CASSLYGTGGNEKLFF.